One and the same sample provided the 25 T cell receptor beta chains below, sequenced in a study of graft-versus-host responses after intestinal transplantation. The table came from immunoSEQ multiplex PCR; TCRdb's copy has only in-frame clones and leaves some out. The sample shows about 90,000 clones, 90% to 95% of them seen only once. These receptors lack a known antigen. The sequencing used unstimulated CD8+ T cells sorted from spleen or lymph node cells, collected before intestinal transplant. The receptor source for this set is a human donor who received an intestinal transplant.

CDR3 sequence: CASSRTLLASGSYNEQFF. The CDR3 coding sequence is TGCGCCAGCAGCCGAACGTTGCTCGCGAGTGGCTCCTACAATGAGCAGTTCTTC. V and J are TRBV4-1 and TRBJ2-1, with D hard to call. The V end was cut by 4 bases, the J end by 0 bases, with 19 bases between. This CDR3 spans 18 amino acids. Germline lookup yields CDR1 MGHRA and CDR2 YSYEKL.

The rearrangement joins TRBV19 to TRBJ1-6; perhaps TRBD1 as D (6 bases). CDR3 size: 12 residues. V was clipped by 7 bases and J by 6 bases, with 7 bases between them. From germline, CDR1 is LNHDA and CDR2 SQIVND (reference sequence). CDR3 protein: CASTQGNSPLHF. The CDR3 bases are TGTGCCAGTACACAGGGTAATTCACCCCTCCACTTT. Supplemented by reference TRBV19 and TRBJ1-6, the full variable domain reads DGGITQSPKYLFRKEGQNVTLSCEQNLNHDAMYWYRQDPGQGLRLIYYSQIVNDFQKGDIAEGYSVSREKKESFPLTVTSAQKNPTAFYLCASTQGNSPLHFGNGTRLTVT.

This rearrangement joins TRBV5-1 to TRBJ2-1; the match to TRBD2 covers 15 bases. Trimming removed 3 bases from V and 6 bases from J; junction bases left unmatched: 7. Germline CDR1 is SGHRS and CDR2 is YFSETQ. The CDR3 totals 17 residues. The CDR3 protein is CASSSSPGLAGGNEQFF. CDR3 DNA: TGCGCCAGCAGCTCTTCCCCGGGACTAGCGGGAGGCAATGAGCAGTTCTTC.

The chain recombines TRBV27 with TRBJ1-2; TRBD1 matches at 9 bases. CDR3 length equals 15 residues. Per germline, CDR1 MNHEY and CDR2 SMNVEV (reference sequence). Unmatched junction bases numbered 10, after V lost 6 bases and J lost 5 bases. The CDR3 nucleotides read TGTGCCAGCAGCCCCGGGACAGGGTTCCTGTATGGCTACACCTTC. The encoded protein is CASSPGTGFLYGYTF.

This clone was recorded a few times. The V gene is TRBV13, the J gene TRBJ1-4; 8 bases match TRBD1. This CDR3 is 13 amino acids long. Trimming took 5 bases from V and 6 from J; bases not matched to a gene: 2. Germline CDR1 PRHDT, CDR2 FYEKMQ (reference sequence). The CDR3 nucleotides are TGTGCCAGCAGCCCGACAGGGGATGAAAAACTGTTTTTT. This encodes CASSPTGDEKLFF.

This clone was recorded only once. The V and J genes are TRBV27 and TRBJ2-1, with TRBD1 identical over 10 bases. V lost 8 bases and J lost 8; bases outside the gene matches: 6. This CDR3 spans 13 amino acids. From germline, CDR1 is MNHEY and CDR2 SMNVEV (reference sequence). The CDR3 spells CASATGGLDEQFF. DNA for the CDR3: TGTGCCAGCGCGACAGGGGGCTTGGATGAGCAGTTCTTC.

The rearrangement joins TRBV6-1 to TRBJ1-5; tentative D call: TRBD1 (5 bases). The CDR3 contains 16 residues. With 1 base removed from V and 0 bases from J, the gap between germline ends came to 10 bases. CDR1 is MNHNS, CDR2 SASEGT, per germline. DNA for the CDR3: TGTGCCAGCAGTGAAGAGGGGTACTATAGCAATCAGCCCCAGCATTTT. As protein: CASSEEGYYSNQPQHF.

The J gene is TRBJ2-7, the V gene TRBV19, with D tentatively TRBD1 (5 bases). This CDR3 is built from 15 residues. Germline CDR1 is LNHDA and CDR2 is SQIVND (reference sequence). Trimming took off 3 bases at V and 6 bases at J, with 18 bases between the two ends. The CDR3 bases are TGTGCCAGTAGTATCGGGCAGGGTGGATGGAGCGAGCAGTACTTC. It encodes CASSIGQGGWSEQYF. The whole variable domain, remainder taken from reference TRBV19 and TRBJ2-7, is DGGITQSPKYLFRKEGQNVTLSCEQNLNHDAMYWYRQDPGQGLRLIYYSQIVNDFQKGDIAEGYSVSREKKESFPLTVTSAQKNPTAFYLCASSIGQGGWSEQYFGPGTRLTVT.

This rearrangement joins TRBV21-1 to TRBJ2-5; TRBD2 is the table's D call and was not checked against the DNA. TRBV21-1 is a pseudogene locus. The CDR3 length is 16 residues. The CDR3 nucleotides are TGTGCCAGCAGCAACTTAGCGGGGGGGCCCAAAGAGACCCAGTACTTC. This translates into CASSNLAGGPKETQYF.

V gene TRBV13 combines with J gene TRBJ2-1, with a tentative D call TRBD2 (6 bases). The CDR3 is 17 amino acids. CDR1 and CDR2 (germline): PRHDT, FYEKMQ (reference sequence). V was cut by 2 bases and J by 2 bases, with 16 bases left in between. CDR3 residues: CASSLMLAEDAYNEQFF. CDR3 sequence (DNA): TGTGCCAGCAGCTTAATGTTAGCGGAGGACGCCTACAATGAGCAGTTCTTC.

V usage is TRBV30 and J usage is TRBJ2-7; possible D gene TRBD1, 5 bases. CDR1 is GTSNPN and CDR2 is SVGIG in the germline V gene (reference sequence). Trimming took off 5 bases at V and 4 bases at J, with 15 bases between the two ends. This CDR3 spans 13 amino acids. CDR3 loop: CAWDRKERYEQYF. The CDR3, as DNA: TGTGCCTGGGACAGAAAAGAAAGATACGAGCAGTACTTC.

The rearrangement links TRBV27 to TRBJ1-5; possible D gene TRBD1, 5 bases. V lost 3 bases, J lost 6 bases, and 6 bases lay in between. The CDR3 contains 12 residues. Germline values: CDR1 MNHEY, CDR2 SMNVEV (reference sequence). The CDR3 protein is CASSFGGQPQHF. In nucleotides, the CDR3 is TGTGCCAGCAGTTTCGGGGGTCAGCCCCAGCATTTT.

This chain joins TRBV9 and TRBJ2-3; 8 positions match TRBD2. CDR1 SGDLS and CDR2 YYNGEE come from the germline V gene. V shed 4 bases and J 2 bases; nucleotides not matched to a gene: 3. CDR3 length: 14 amino acids. The CDR3 is CASSFGGATDTQYF. The CDR3 region has the DNA TGTGCCAGCAGCTTCGGGGGGGCCACAGATACGCAGTATTTT. Supplemented by reference TRBV9 and TRBJ2-3, the full variable domain reads DSGVTQTPKHLITATGQRVTLRCSPRSGDLSVYWYQQSLDQGLQFLIQYYNGEERAKGNILERFSAQQFPDLHSELNLSSLELGDSALYFCASSFGGATDTQYFGPGTRLTVL.

V and J are TRBV9 and TRBJ2-3; TRBD2 might be the D (7 bases). The V and J ends lost 5 bases and 2 bases respectively, with 15 bases between them. Germline values: CDR1 SGDLS, CDR2 YYNGEE. This CDR3 has 15 amino acids. CDR3 loop: CASSEGGRDTDTQYF. As DNA, the CDR3 is TGTGCCAGCAGTGAGGGGGGGCGGGACACAGATACGCAGTATTTT.

The rearrangement uses TRBV4-1 and TRBJ2-2; maybe TRBD2 (6 bases). Germline CDR1 MGHRA, CDR2 YSYEKL. The CDR3 is 17 amino acids. V was clipped by 3 bases and J by 0 bases, with 14 bases between them. The CDR3 DNA is TGCGCCAGCAGCCAGGCCCGGGACTTAACGAACACCGGGGAGCTGTTTTTT. Translating it yields CASSQARDLTNTGELFF.

V usage is TRBV4-1 and J usage is TRBJ1-2, with D maybe TRBD1 (5 bases). CDR3 length: 14 residues. The germline CDR1 and CDR2 sequences are MGHRA and YSYEKL. V lost 5 bases, J lost 8 bases, and 18 bases lay in between. CDR3 nucleotides: TGCGCCAGCAGCACATACGACAGTTTGGGGGGCTACACCTTC. Protein sequence: CASSTYDSLGGYTF.

J is TRBJ2-7 and V is TRBV30, with no clear D. The germline V gene has CDR1 GTSNPN and CDR2 SVGIG (reference sequence). V dropped 4 bases and J dropped 5 bases, with 9 bases sitting between them. The CDR3 runs 11 residues. CDR3 nucleotide sequence: TGTGCCTGGACAGACACCCACGAGCAGTACTTC. As protein: CAWTDTHEQYF.

The chain is built from TRBV4-1 and TRBJ1-1, with D unclear. The V gene lost 4 bases and the J gene lost 5 bases, with 11 bases spanning the gap. Germline-derived CDR1 and CDR2 are MGHRA and YSYEKL. This CDR3 spans 13 amino acids. This CDR3 reads CASSPRGLTEAFF. CDR3 nucleotides: TGCGCCAGCAGCCCACGGGGTTTAACTGAAGCTTTCTTT.

This chain joins TRBV30 and TRBJ1-5; 7 positions match TRBD1. The J segment lost 5 bases and the V segment lost 2 bases, leaving 12 bases of the junction unmatched. From germline, CDR1 is GTSNPN and CDR2 SVGIG (reference sequence). The CDR3 has 16 amino acids. The DNA of the CDR3 is TGTGCCTGGAGTTCCAGGGGGGCGGGCGGACATCAGCCCCAGCATTTT. Encoded protein: CAWSSRGAGGHQPQHF.

The chain recombines TRBV7-8 with TRBJ1-2, with D perhaps matching TRBD1 (6 bases). Germline CDR1 and CDR2: SGHVS and FQNEAQ. Deletions cut 4 bases from V and 8 bases from J, with 17 bases between. The CDR3 runs to 14 residues. The CDR3 is CASSSHPDRMGYTF. The DNA for the CDR3 is TGTGCCAGCAGCTCCCACCCTGACAGGATGGGCTACACCTTC.

This clone was recorded a few times. The chain joins TRBV2 to TRBJ1-5, with 7 bases fitting TRBD1. The CDR3 runs 14 residues. Losses at the gene ends were 7 bases for V and 9 bases for J; bases not matched to a gene: 12. CDR1 and CDR2 (germline): SNHLY, FYNNEI. The CDR3 here is CASNDGQVARPQHF. In nucleotides, the CDR3 is TGTGCCAGCAATGATGGACAGGTCGCTCGGCCCCAGCATTTT.

This clone was detected only once. The chain couples TRBV7-9 to TRBJ2-7, with 8 bases matching TRBD2. V shed 5 bases, J shed 5 bases, and the junction held 8 bases outside the gene matches. The germline V gene has CDR1 SEHNR and CDR2 FQNEAQ (reference sequence). The CDR3 totals 14 residues. CDR3 in DNA: TGTGCCAGCAGCATACCGGGACTAGGTGACGAGCAGTACTTC. It encodes CASSIPGLGDEQYF.

The chain recombines TRBV29-1 with TRBJ2-1, with 8 bases matching TRBD2. This CDR3 has 14 amino acids. V gave up 7 bases and J gave up 0 bases; unmatched junction bases: 5. Germline CDR1 and CDR2: SQVTM and ANQGSEA. The CDR3 loop is CSAPLAGSYNEQFF. CDR3 bases: TGCAGCGCGCCGCTAGCGGGCTCCTACAATGAGCAGTTCTTC.

The V call is TRBV23-1, the J call TRBJ1-2; D possibly corresponds to TRBD1 (5 bases). TRBV23-1 is marked as an open reading frame, function uncertain. The CDR3 has 16 residues. V shed 0 bases and J shed 3 bases, with 14 bases lying between them. The CDR3 region has the DNA TGCGCCAGCAGTCAATCTCTCCTCCGACAGCACTATGGCTACACCTTC. Amino acid sequence: CASSQSLLRQHYGYTF.

The rearrangement links TRBV27 to TRBJ1-5; 7 positions agree with TRBD1. Trimming cost V 5 bases and J 5 bases; bases outside gene matches: 9. This CDR3 has 15 residues. Germline CDR1 MNHEY, CDR2 SMNVEV (reference sequence). CDR3 loop: CASSPETGSDQPQHF. The CDR3 coding sequence is TGTGCCAGCAGTCCAGAGACAGGGAGTGATCAGCCCCAGCATTTT.